These 15 T cell receptor beta chains share one sample of origin, sequenced in a study of blood T cells in healthy people across ages. Then a second PCR, running about 6 to 12 cycles, was carried out with a sample-barcoded 5' primer and a J-beta primer mix. Via MiXCR, TCRdb re-called the 5' RACE reads, giving one row per CDR3 protein. This sample yields some 1,500,000 distinct CDR3 sequences, of which under 55% are seen a single time; more than 4% belongs to the top ten. What was sequenced was blood. These receptors all stem from a woman in her late teens or twenties in good health.

The rearrangement links TRBV3-1 to TRBJ2-1, with 8 bases matching TRBD2. V dropped 0 bases and J dropped 7; count of bases not matched to a gene: 8. Germline V gene sequence: CDR1 LGHDT, CDR2 YNNKEL (reference sequence). The CDR3 runs to 16 residues. The CDR3 DNA reads TGTGCCAGCAGCCAAGAACCTAGCGGGTTTACAAATGAGCAGTTCTTC. It is translated as CASSQEPSGFTNEQFF.

This clonotype showed up just once. CDR3 amino acids: CASSDSAGTSGYNEQFF. The CDR3 region has the DNA TGTGCCAGCAGTGACTCCGCCGGGACTAGCGGCTACAATGAGCAGTTCTTC. The rearrangement links TRBV6-4 to TRBJ2-1, with TRBD2 identical over 11 bases. CDR1 MRHNA and CDR2 SNTAGT come from the germline V gene. The CDR3 is 17 amino acids. The junction had 4 bases not matched to a gene; V was cut back by 0 bases and J by 3 bases.

As for this clonotype: The junction does not match germline at one end; this may be a read error. The V gene is TRBV24-1, the J gene TRBJ2-1; 8 nucleotides line up with TRBD2. This CDR3 has 16 amino acids. Germline V gene lookup returns CDR1 KGHDR and CDR2 SFDVKD. This CDR3 is CATSGGLADSCNEQFF. The CDR3 DNA is TGTGCCACCAGTGGTGGACTAGCCGACTCCTGCAATGAGCAGTTCTTC.

This clonotype appeared a single time. The V and J genes are TRBV28 and TRBJ1-2, with TRBD1 matching 11 bases. The CDR3 has 14 residues. With V trimmed by 6 bases and J by 8 bases, 8 bases remained unmatched. Germline CDR1 is MDHEN and CDR2 is SYDVKM. The CDR3 sequence is CASRHMGQGGGYTF. In DNA form, the CDR3 reads TGTGCCAGCAGACACATGGGACAGGGGGGAGGCTACACCTTC.

In the case of this clonotype: An end of the junction differs from the germline gene, which may be a read error. The V and J genes are TRBV3-1 and TRBJ1-3; 7 positions match TRBD1. CDR1 and CDR2 (germline): LGHDT, YNNKEL (reference sequence). This CDR3 has 15 amino acids. In DNA, the CDR3 is TGTGCCAGCAGGGGGGACAGAGTTACTGGAAACATCATATATTTT. Translated, it gives CASRGDRVTGNIIYF.

This chain joins TRBV7-8 and TRBJ2-1, with D possibly being TRBD1 or TRBD2 (6 bases each). CDR3 length equals 15 residues. Germline values: CDR1 SGHVS, CDR2 FQNEAQ. V was trimmed by 4 bases and J by 5 bases, leaving 15 bases between them. CDR3 sequence: CASSSLSGAHNEQFF. The CDR3 DNA sequence: TGTGCCAGCAGCTCCCTTTCGGGGGCCCACAATGAGCAGTTCTTC.

Comment on this clonotype: One end of the junction fails to match germline, which may point to a read error. The chain has TRBV28 and TRBJ1-6, with 9 bases that match TRBD1. The CDR3 loop spans 15 amino acids. Germline V gene lookup returns CDR1 MDHEN and CDR2 SYDVKM. CDR3 residues: CASSLGTGYNSPPHF. The CDR3 DNA reads as TGTGCCAGCAGTTTGGGGACAGGGTATAATTCACCCCCCCACTTT.

The V call is TRBV20-1, the J call TRBJ2-2; 10 nucleotides match TRBD2. The CDR3 has 15 amino acids. Looked up from germline, CDR1 is DFQATT and CDR2 is SNEGSKA (reference sequence). V dropped 2 bases and J dropped 3; count of bases not matched to a gene: 3. The CDR3 sequence: CSARLAGVDTGELFF. The CDR3 DNA reads as TGCAGTGCTAGACTAGCGGGAGTGGACACCGGGGAGCTGTTTTTT.

The chain employs TRBV4-1 and TRBJ2-4, with 12 bases matching TRBD2. The CDR3 has 18 residues. J lost 1 base, V lost 4 bases, and 8 bases had no gene match. Germline V gives CDR1 MGHRA, CDR2 YSYEKL. The CDR3 DNA follows: TGCGCCAGCAGCCCAGGACTAGCGGGGTCCTCTGCCAAAAACATTCAGTACTTC. This encodes CASSPGLAGSSAKNIQYF.

This chain uses TRBV4-3 with TRBJ2-5; TRBD2 agrees at 10 bases. V dropped 4 bases and J dropped 0; count of bases not matched to a gene: 5. The CDR3 totals 16 residues. Per the germline V gene, CDR1 is LGHNA and CDR2 is YSLEER. As DNA, the CDR3 is TGCGCCAGCAGCCTCCTAGCGGGGGACTACCAAGAGACCCAGTACTTC. Translating it yields CASSLLAGDYQETQYF.

The rearrangement links TRBV27 to TRBJ2-7; D is unclear. The DNA matches TRBJ2-5 better at its end, which makes the J call doubtful. Germline V gene lookup returns CDR1 MNHEY and CDR2 SMNVEV (reference sequence). The CDR3 loop spans 14 amino acids. CDR3 DNA: TGTGCCAGCAGTTTTTCGACCTCCCCGGAGACCCAGTACTTC. The encoded protein is CASSFSTSPETQYF.

This clonotype was counted between two and nine times. The gene calls are TRBV6-2 or TRBV6-3 and TRBJ2-7, with unresolved D. Trimming left V 0 bases short and J 3 bases short, with 9 bases between. There are 14 residues in the CDR3. Germline CDR1 reads MNHEY; CDR2 reads SVGEGT. The CDR3 nucleotides read TGTGCCAGCAGTTACTCAGGCAGGAGCTACGAGCAGTACTTC. Translating gives CASSYSGRSYEQYF.

The CDR3 protein is CASSLGTGPQFF. The CDR3 DNA is TGTGCCAGCAGCTTAGGGACCGGGCCACAGTTCTTC. The chain employs TRBV7-9 and TRBJ2-1; D is uncertain. V was shortened by 1 base and J by 13 bases, with 11 bases between the two germline ends. The CDR3 spans 12 residues. Per germline, CDR1 SEHNR and CDR2 FQNEAQ (reference sequence).

This clonotype was detected once. The rearrangement joins TRBV7-9 to TRBJ2-2; D not certain. CDR1 is SEHNR, CDR2 FQNEAQ, per germline (reference sequence). CDR3 size: 14 residues. V was trimmed by 1 base and J by 5 bases, leaving 8 bases between them. CDR3 in DNA: TGTGCCAGCAGCTTAGTCCAGTTAACCGGGGAGCTGTTTTTT. Its protein product is CASSLVQLTGELFF. Filled out from reference TRBV7-9 and TRBJ2-2, the complete variable domain reads DTGVSQNPRHKITKRGQNVTFRCDPISEHNRLYWYRQTLGQGPEFLTYFQNEAQLEKSRLLSDRFSAERPKGSFSTLEIQRTEQGDSAMYLCASSLVQLTGELFFGEGSRLTVL.

The chain uses TRBV28 and TRBJ2-5; D is undetermined. V was pared by 5 bases and J by 5 bases, with 15 bases between. Germline loops: CDR1 MDHEN, CDR2 SYDVKM. The CDR3 runs 14 residues. The CDR3 DNA follows: TGTGCCAGCAGTCTTGACCCTTTGGGGGAGACCCAGTACTTC. It codes for CASSLDPLGETQYF.